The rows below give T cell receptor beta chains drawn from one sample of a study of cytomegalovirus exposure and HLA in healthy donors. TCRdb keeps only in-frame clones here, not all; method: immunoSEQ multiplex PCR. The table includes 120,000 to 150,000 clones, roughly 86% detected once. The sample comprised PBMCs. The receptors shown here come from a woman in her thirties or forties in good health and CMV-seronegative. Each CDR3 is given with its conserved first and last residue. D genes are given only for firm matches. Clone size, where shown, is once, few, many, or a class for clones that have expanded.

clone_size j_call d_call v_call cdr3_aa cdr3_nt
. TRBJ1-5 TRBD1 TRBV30 CAWSTSGGSNQPQHF TGTGCCTGGTCTACCTCAGGGGGCAGCAATCAGCCCCAGCATTTT
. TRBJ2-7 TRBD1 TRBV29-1 CSVEGSRDRGPYEQYF TGCAGCGTTGAAGGTTCCAGGGACAGGGGACCCTACGAGCAGTACTTC
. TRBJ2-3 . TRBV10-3 CAISDTGPPSTDTQYF TGTGCCATCAGTGATACAGGTCCTCCTAGCACAGATACGCAGTATTTT
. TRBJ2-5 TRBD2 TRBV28 CASRPTSGETQYF TGTGCCAGCAGGCCGACTAGCGGGGAGACCCAGTACTTC
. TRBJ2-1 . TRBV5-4 CASSLATSSGSYNEQFF TGTGCCAGCAGCTTGGCCACCAGCAGCGGGTCTTACAATGAGCAGTTCTTC
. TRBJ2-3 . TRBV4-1 CASSQNLVAGARTDTQYF TGCGCCAGCAGCCAGAATCTGGTGGCAGGGGCCCGCACAGATACGCAGTATTTT
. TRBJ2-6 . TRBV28 CASSLILAGAGANVLTF TGTGCCAGCAGTTTAATTTTAGCCGGGGCTGGGGCCAACGTCCTGACTTTC
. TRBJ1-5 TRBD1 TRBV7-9 CASSPGQGGQPQHF TGTGCCAGCAGCCCGGGACAGGGTGGCCAGCCCCAGCATTTT
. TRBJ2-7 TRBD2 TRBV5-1 CASSPNPPSGSYEQYF TGCGCCAGCAGCCCAAACCCCCCTAGCGGGAGTTACGAGCAGTACTTC
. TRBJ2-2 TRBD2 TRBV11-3 CASSPPRTSGTGSTGELFF TGTGCCAGCAGCCCCCCCCGGACTAGCGGGACCGGGAGCACCGGGGAGCTGTTTTTT
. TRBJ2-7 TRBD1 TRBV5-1 CASSSGTGAYEQYF TGCGCCAGCAGCTCCGGGACAGGGGCCTACGAGCAGTACTTC
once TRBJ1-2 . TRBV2 CASSEGQNYGYTF TGTGCCAGCAGTGAAGGTCAGAACTATGGCTACACCTTC
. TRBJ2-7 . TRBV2 CASSLPIAYEQYF TGTGCCAGCAGTCTACCGATAGCCTACGAGCAGTACTTC
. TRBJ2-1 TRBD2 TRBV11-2 CASSLDGGLGGEQFF TGTGCCAGCAGCTTAGATGGGGGACTAGGTGGTGAGCAGTTCTTC
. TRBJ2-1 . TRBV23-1 CASSPAGSFGEQFF TGCGCCAGCAGTCCGGCGGGGAGCTTCGGTGAGCAGTTCTTC
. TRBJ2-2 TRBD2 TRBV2 CASSALAGGSTGELFF TGTGCCAGCAGTGCTCTAGCGGGAGGGAGCACCGGGGAGCTGTTTTTT
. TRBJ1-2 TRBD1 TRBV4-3 CASSRSGTGGLRDYGYTF TGCGCCAGCAGCCGATCCGGGACAGGGGGACTTCGGGACTATGGCTACACCTTC
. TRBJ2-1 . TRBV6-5 CASSYSKGVKYNEQFF TGTGCCAGCAGTTACTCAAAAGGGGTAAAATACAATGAGCAGTTCTTC
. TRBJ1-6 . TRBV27 CASSPVRDSPLHF TGTGCCAGCAGCCCTGTCAGGGATTCACCCCTCCACTTT
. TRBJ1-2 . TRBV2 CASRTEEYGYTF TGTGCCAGCAGGACAGAAGAATATGGCTACACCTTC
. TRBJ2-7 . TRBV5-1 CASSLDPSLYEQYF TGCGCCAGCAGCTTGGATCCCTCCCTCTACGAGCAGTACTTC
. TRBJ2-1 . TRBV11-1 CASSLVVEAPPYNEQFF TGTGCCAGCAGCTTAGTGGTAGAAGCGCCCCCCTACAATGAGCAGTTCTTC
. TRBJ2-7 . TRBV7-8 CASSSYGAQGSGWEQYF TGTGCCAGCAGCTCCTACGGGGCCCAGGGGAGTGGTTGGGAGCAGTACTTC
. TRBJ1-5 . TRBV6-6 CASSYSRQARLPQHF TGTGCCAGCAGTTACTCGAGACAGGCCCGGCTGCCCCAGCATTTT
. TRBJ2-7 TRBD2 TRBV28 CASSLTAGEADEQYF TGTGCCAGCAGTTTAACGGCGGGAGAGGCCGACGAGCAGTACTTC
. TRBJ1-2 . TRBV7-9 CSSSFIQGSYGYTF TGTTCCAGCAGCTTCATTCAGGGTTCCTATGGCTACACCTTC
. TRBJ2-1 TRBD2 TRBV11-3 CASSLDLAGDNEQFF TGTGCCAGCAGCTTAGATTTAGCGGGTGACAATGAGCAGTTCTTC
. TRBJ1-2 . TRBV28 CASSLTGYGYTF TGTGCCAGCAGTTTAACGGGTTATGGCTACACCTTC
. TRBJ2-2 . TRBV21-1 CASSARIAVNTGELFF TGTGCCAGCAGCGCCCGTATAGCGGTGAACACCGGGGAGCTGTTTTTT
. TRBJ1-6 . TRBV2 CASGPYDGSSPLHF TGTGCCAGCGGGCCATACGACGGCAGTTCACCCCTCCACTTT
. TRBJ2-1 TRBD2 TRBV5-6 CASSRTSGSNEQFF TGTGCCAGCAGCAGGACTAGCGGGAGCAATGAGCAGTTCTTC
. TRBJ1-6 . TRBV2 CASSKRLSSYNSPLHF TGTGCCAGCAGTAAAAGACTGAGCTCCTATAATTCACCCCTCCACTTT
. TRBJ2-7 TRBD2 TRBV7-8 CASSFGGRYFEQYF TGTGCCAGCAGCTTTGGCGGGAGGTATTTCGAGCAGTACTTC
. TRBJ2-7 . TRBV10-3 CAISDAYYEQYF TGTGCCATCAGTGATGCCTACTACGAGCAGTACTTC
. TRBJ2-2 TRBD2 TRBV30 CAWSGLAGSNGELFF TGTGCCTGGAGCGGACTAGCGGGAAGTAACGGGGAGCTGTTTTTT
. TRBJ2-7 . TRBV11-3 CASSSWEEGGYEQYF TGTGCCAGCAGCTCCTGGGAGGAGGGTGGCTACGAGCAGTACTTC
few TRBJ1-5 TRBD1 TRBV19 CASSPTGQGKQPQHF TGTGCCAGTAGTCCGACCGGACAGGGGAAACAGCCCCAGCATTTT
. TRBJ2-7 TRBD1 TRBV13 CASSRYEGQVSYEQYF TGTGCCAGCAGCCGCTATGAGGGACAGGTTTCCTACGAGCAGTACTTC
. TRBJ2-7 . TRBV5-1 CASSSTGPEQYF TGCGCCAGCAGCAGTACAGGGCCCGAGCAGTACTTC
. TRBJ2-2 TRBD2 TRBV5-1 CASSLEGSGILFGTGELFF TGCGCCAGCAGCTTGGAGGGTAGCGGGATCCTATTTGGGACCGGGGAGCTGTTTTTT
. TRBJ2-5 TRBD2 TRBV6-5 CASSQGLAARGAQYF TGTGCCAGCAGCCAGGGACTAGCGGCCCGGGGGGCCCAGTACTTC
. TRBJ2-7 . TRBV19 CASSKSGTTYEQYF TGTGCCAGTAGTAAGAGCGGAACCACCTACGAGCAGTACTTC
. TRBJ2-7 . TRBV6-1 CASSHWTAAYEQYF TGTGCCAGCAGTCATTGGACAGCCGCCTACGAGCAGTACTTC
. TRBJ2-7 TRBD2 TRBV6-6 CASSQGLAGVSEQYF TGTGCCAGCAGTCAGGGACTAGCGGGAGTAAGCGAGCAGTACTTC
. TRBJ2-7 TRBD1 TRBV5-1 CASSLGFFRDRPYEQYF TGCGCCAGCAGCTTGGGTTTTTTTAGGGACAGACCTTACGAGCAGTACTTC
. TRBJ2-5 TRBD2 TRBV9 CASSVMGGSRETQYF TGTGCCAGCAGCGTCATGGGCGGGAGCCGGGAGACCCAGTACTTC
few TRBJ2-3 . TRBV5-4 CASSRDSYAQYF TGTGCCAGCAGCAGAGACTCGTACGCGCAGTATTTT
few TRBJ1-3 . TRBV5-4 CASSSGGSGTGNTIYF TGTGCCAGCAGCTCCGGGGGGAGTGGGACTGGAAACACCATATATTTT
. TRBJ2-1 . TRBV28 CASSDYRRRQFF TGTGCCAGCAGCGACTACAGAAGGCGGCAGTTCTTC
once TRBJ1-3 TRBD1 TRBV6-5 CASSYSGTGGGNTIYF TGTGCCAGCAGTTACTCCGGGACAGGGGGAGGAAACACCATATATTTT
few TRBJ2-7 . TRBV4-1 CASSLSNLGLQSSYEQYF TGCGCCAGCAGCCTTTCTAATCTCGGACTCCAGAGCTCCTACGAGCAGTACTTC
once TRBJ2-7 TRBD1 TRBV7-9 CASSPDRPYEQYF TGTGCCAGCAGCCCGGACAGGCCCTACGAGCAGTACTTC
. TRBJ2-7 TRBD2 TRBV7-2 CASRLTSGSSYEQYF TGTGCCAGCAGACTTACTAGCGGGAGCTCCTACGAGCAGTACTTC
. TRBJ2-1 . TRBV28 CASGAGALSYQFF TGTGCTTCTGGGGCAGGGGCTTTGTCTTATCAGTTCTTC